This T cell receptor (beta chain) came from a study of T cells after yellow fever vaccination. Study-wide background: Fractions of low cell number were prepared using SMART-Seq v4 Ultra Low Input. Overall study findings and caveats: Few clonotypes appeared in both CD4 and CD8 compartments.

CDR1 is MNHNS, CDR2 SASEGT, per germline. V was cut by 4 bases and J by 4 bases, with 15 bases left in between. The length of the CDR3 is 15 residues. Comment on this clonotype: The target antigen is unknown.

TCRdb independently ran MiXCR on the 5' RACE reads; one entry per CDR3 protein. The sample shows about 340,000 distinct CDR3 sequences, roughly an eighth of them seen only once. The sequenced sample was CD4+ T cells sorted from PBMCs, obtained 15 days after the yellow fever booster vaccination. The rearrangement joins TRBV6-1 to TRBJ2-3, with a weak D call TRBD1 (6 bases). This receptor was taken from a young man who received the YFV17D yellow fever vaccine. For the CDR3, the DNA is TGTGCCAGCAGTGCCCGGCAGGGGAGCGCAGATACGCAGTATTTT. Its translation is CASSARQGSADTQYF.